This T cell receptor beta chain came from a study of blood T cells in healthy people across ages. Study-level results: The diversity estimates, figures obtained from one million T cells, were considered underestimates. Roughly linear age-related decline in beta diversity appeared, significant by age approximately 40.

CDR3 size: 14 residues. Trimming stripped 2 bases from V and 0 bases from J, with 7 bases between. Looked up from germline, CDR1 is KGHSH and CDR2 is LQKENI. The donors, healthy Caucasians from Russia, were aged about 6 to 95. Together with a sample-barcoded 5' primer, a J-beta primer mix was included in a second PCR lasting roughly 7 to 11 cycles. TCRdb processed the 5' RACE reads anew with MiXCR; each CDR3 protein has one entry. The sample has under 2 million distinct CDR3 sequences, almost 35% seen once; the top ten hold approximately 11%. This clonotype has a count of ten or more. Its antigen is undetermined.

The sample was blood. This TCR was recovered from a woman aged 25 to 39 in good health. This chain connects TRBV18 to TRBJ2-5; D might be TRBD2 (5 bases). CDR3 coding DNA: TGTGCCAGCTCACCAGAGGGATACCAAGAGACCCAGTACTTC. This sequence encodes CASSPEGYQETQYF.